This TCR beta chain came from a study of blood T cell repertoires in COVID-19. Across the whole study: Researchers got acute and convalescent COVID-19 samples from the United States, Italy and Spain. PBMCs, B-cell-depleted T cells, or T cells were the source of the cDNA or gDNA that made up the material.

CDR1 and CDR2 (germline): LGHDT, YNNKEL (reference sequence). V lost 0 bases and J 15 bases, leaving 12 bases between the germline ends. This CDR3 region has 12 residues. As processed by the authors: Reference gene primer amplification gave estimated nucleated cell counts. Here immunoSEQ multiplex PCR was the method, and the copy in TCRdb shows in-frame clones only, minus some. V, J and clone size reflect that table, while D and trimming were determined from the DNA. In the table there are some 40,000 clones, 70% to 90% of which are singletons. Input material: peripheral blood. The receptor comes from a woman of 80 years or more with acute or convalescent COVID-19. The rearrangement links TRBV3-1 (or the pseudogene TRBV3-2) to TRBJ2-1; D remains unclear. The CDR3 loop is CASSQDVRSMFF. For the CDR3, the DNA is TGTGCCAGCAGCCAAGATGTGAGGTCTATGTTCTTC.